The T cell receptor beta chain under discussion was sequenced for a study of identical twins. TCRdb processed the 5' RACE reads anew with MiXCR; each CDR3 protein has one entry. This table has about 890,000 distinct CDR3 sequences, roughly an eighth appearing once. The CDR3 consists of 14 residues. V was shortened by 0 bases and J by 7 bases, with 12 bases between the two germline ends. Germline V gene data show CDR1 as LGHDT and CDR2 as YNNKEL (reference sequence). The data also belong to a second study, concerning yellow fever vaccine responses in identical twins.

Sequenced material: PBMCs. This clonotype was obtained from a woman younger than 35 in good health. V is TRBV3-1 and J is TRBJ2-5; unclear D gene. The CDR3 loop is CASSQDPGPRTQYF. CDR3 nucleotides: TGTGCCAGCAGCCAAGATCCAGGCCCCCGGACCCAGTACTTC.